A single sample is the source of the 5 T cell receptor beta chains below, sequenced in a study of blood T cell repertoires in COVID-19. The data were produced by immunoSEQ multiplex PCR, yet TCRdb's version contains in-frame clones alone and is incomplete. The sample holds roughly 410,000 clones, around 87% seen once. Sequenced: peripheral blood. These receptors came from a woman aged 60 to 75 with COVID-19, enrolled during active disease.

The chain employs TRBV4-1 and TRBJ1-5; D not certain. This CDR3 has 16 residues. CDR1 is MGHRA, CDR2 YSYEKL, per germline. V was pared by 1 base and J by 0 bases, with 10 bases between. The CDR3 nucleotides read TGCGCCAGCAGCCAAGTATCCGGGATTAGCAATCAGCCCCAGCATTTT. It is translated as CASSQVSGISNQPQHF.

This chain joins TRBV19 and TRBJ1-2; the D gene is possibly TRBD1 (6 bases). Germline-derived CDR1 and CDR2 are LNHDA and SQIVND (reference sequence). The CDR3 is 15 residues long. With 7 bases removed from V and 5 bases from J, the gap between germline ends came to 20 bases. CDR3 coding DNA: TGTGCCAGTACCCCGGAGGACAGACCGCCGTATGGCTACACCTTC. It specifies CASTPEDRPPYGYTF. Full variable domain (missing parts from reference TRBV19 and TRBJ1-2): DGGITQSPKYLFRKEGQNVTLSCEQNLNHDAMYWYRQDPGQGLRLIYYSQIVNDFQKGDIAEGYSVSREKKESFPLTVTSAQKNPTAFYLCASTPEDRPPYGYTFGSGTRLTVV.

The gene calls are TRBV29-1 and TRBJ2-5; possibly TRBD1 for D (6 bases). The CDR3 has 12 amino acids. Per the germline V gene, CDR1 is SQVTM and CDR2 is ANQGSEA. Trimming took off 6 bases at V and 2 bases at J, with 10 bases between the two ends. CDR3 sequence: CSVGTQQETQYF. In DNA form, the CDR3 reads TGCAGCGTCGGGACACAACAAGAGACCCAGTACTTC.

This clone occurred a few times. This sequence joins TRBV7-9 and TRBJ1-6; 10 positions agree with TRBD1. This CDR3 is built from 17 residues. V lost 4 bases and J lost 4; bases outside the gene matches: 7. Looked up from germline, CDR1 is SEHNR and CDR2 is FQNEAQ (reference sequence). The CDR3 protein is CASSSTGGLGYNSPLHF. Here the CDR3 DNA reads TGTGCCAGCAGCTCGACAGGGGGCCTAGGGTATAATTCACCCCTCCACTTT.

This clone has only one observation. This chain joins TRBV18 and TRBJ1-1; 7 bases match TRBD1. J lost 0 bases, V lost 3 bases, and 7 bases had no gene match. Germline CDR1 and CDR2: KGHSH and LQKENI. CDR3 size: 16 residues. In DNA form, the CDR3 reads TGTGCCAGCTCACCTTCCGGACAGGCAATGAACACTGAAGCTTTCTTT. Translated, it gives CASSPSGQAMNTEAFF.